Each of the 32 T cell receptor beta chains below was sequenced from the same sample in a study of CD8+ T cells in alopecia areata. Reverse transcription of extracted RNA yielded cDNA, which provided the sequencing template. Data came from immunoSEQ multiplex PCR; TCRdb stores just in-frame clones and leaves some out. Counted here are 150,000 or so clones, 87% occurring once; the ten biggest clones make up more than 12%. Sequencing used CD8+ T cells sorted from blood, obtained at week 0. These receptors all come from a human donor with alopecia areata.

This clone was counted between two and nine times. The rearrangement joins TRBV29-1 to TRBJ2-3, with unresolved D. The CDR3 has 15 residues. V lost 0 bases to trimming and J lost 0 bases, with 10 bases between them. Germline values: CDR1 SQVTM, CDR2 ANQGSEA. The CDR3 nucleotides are TGCAGCGTTGAAGACGGATTCACTAGCACAGATACGCAGTATTTT. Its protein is CSVEDGFTSTDTQYF.

The CDR3 region is CASSQMGRFYRVHNEQFF. CDR3 sequence (DNA): TGCGCCAGCAGTCAAATGGGGAGGTTTTATAGGGTACACAATGAGCAGTTCTTC. The chain is built from TRBV23-1 and TRBJ2-1; perhaps TRBD2 as D (6 bases). TRBV23-1 is an open reading frame, and its role is uncertain. The germline V and J ends were trimmed by 2 bases and 5 bases, with 22 bases remaining between them. The CDR3 is made up of 18 amino acids.

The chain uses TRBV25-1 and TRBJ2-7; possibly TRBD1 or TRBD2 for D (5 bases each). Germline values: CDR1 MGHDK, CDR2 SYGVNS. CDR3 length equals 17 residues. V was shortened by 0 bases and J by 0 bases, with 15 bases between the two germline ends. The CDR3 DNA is TGTGCCAGCAGTGAATATACTAGGCAGGGAAGCTCCTACGAGCAGTACTTC. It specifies CASSEYTRQGSSYEQYF.

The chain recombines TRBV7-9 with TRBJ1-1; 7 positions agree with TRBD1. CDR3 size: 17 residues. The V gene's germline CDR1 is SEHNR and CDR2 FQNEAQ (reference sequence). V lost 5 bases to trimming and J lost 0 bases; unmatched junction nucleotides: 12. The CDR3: CASSPLGQIPMNTEAFF. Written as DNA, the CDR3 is TGTGCCAGCAGCCCACTGGGACAGATACCCATGAACACTGAAGCTTTCTTT.

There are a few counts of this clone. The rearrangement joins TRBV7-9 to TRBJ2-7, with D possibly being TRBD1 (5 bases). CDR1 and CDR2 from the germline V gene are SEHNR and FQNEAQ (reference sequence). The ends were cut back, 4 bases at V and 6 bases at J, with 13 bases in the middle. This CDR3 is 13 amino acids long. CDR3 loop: CASSSGREVEQYF. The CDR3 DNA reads TGTGCCAGCAGCTCCGGCAGGGAAGTCGAGCAGTACTTC.

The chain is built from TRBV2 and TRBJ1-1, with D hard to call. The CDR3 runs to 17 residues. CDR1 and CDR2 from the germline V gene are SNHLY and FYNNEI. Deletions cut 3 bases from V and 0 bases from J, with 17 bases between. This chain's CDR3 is CASSDRIGKTMNTEAFF. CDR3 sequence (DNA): TGTGCCAGCAGTGACAGGATAGGAAAGACCATGAACACTGAAGCTTTCTTT.

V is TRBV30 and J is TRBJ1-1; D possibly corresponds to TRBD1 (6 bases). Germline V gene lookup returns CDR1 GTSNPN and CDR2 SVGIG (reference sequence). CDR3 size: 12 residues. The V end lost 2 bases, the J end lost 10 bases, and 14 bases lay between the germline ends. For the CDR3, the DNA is TGTGCCTGGAGTCAGGGGACCGAGGGAGCTTTCTTT. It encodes CAWSQGTEGAFF.

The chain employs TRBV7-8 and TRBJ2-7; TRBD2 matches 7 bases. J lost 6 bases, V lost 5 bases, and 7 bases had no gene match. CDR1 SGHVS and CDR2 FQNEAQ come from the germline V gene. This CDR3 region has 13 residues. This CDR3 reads CASSPGLPLEQYF. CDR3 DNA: TGTGCCAGCAGCCCGGGACTACCCCTCGAGCAGTACTTC.

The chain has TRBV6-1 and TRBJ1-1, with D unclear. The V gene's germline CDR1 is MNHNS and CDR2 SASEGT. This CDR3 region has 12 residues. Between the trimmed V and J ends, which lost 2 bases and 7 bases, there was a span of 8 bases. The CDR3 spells CASSERSDEAFF. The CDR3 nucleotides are TGTGCCAGCAGTGAAAGGTCAGATGAAGCTTTCTTT.

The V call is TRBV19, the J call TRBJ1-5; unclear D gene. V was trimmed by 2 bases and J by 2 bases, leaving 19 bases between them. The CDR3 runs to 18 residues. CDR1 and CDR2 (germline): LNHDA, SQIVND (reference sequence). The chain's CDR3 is CASSITLRGLRGNQPQHF. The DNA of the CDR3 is TGTGCCAGTAGTATAACCCTTAGAGGGCTTCGGGGCAATCAGCCCCAGCATTTT.

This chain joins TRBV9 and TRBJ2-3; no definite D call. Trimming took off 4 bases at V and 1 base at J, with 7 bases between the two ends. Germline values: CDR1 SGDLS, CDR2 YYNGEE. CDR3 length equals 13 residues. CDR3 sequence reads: CASSPPRTDTQYF. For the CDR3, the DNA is TGTGCCAGCAGCCCCCCGCGCACAGATACGCAGTATTTT.

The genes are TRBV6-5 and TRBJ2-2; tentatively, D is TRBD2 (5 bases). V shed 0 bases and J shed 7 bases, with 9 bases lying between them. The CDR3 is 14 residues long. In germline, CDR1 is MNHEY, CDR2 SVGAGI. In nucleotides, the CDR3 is TGTGCCAGCAGTTACTCGACTACATACGGGGAGCTGTTTTTT. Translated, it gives CASSYSTTYGELFF.

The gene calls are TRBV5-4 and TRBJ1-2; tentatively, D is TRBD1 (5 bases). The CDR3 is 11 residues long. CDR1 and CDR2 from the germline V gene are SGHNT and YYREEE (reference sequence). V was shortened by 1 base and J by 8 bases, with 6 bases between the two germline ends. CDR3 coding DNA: TGTGCCAGCAGCTTGAGGGACGGCTACACCTTC. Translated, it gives CASSLRDGYTF.

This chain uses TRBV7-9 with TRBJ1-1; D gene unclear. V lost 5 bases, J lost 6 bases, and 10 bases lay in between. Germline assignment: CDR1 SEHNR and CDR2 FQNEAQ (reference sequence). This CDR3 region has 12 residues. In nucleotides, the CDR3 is TGTGCCAGCAGCCCCGATGGAGCTGAAGCTTTCTTT. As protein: CASSPDGAEAFF.

The CDR3 here is CASSQGTAYNEQFF. CDR3 nucleotides: TGTGCCAGCTCACAAGGGACAGCTTACAATGAGCAGTTCTTC. The chain employs TRBV18 and TRBJ2-1; TRBD1 matches at 7 bases. This CDR3 is 14 amino acids long. With 4 bases clipped from V and 4 bases from J, the junction kept 4 bases outside the gene matches. From germline, CDR1 is KGHSH and CDR2 LQKENI. Supplemented by reference TRBV18 and TRBJ2-1, the full variable domain reads NAGVMQNPRHLVRRRGQEARLRCSPMKGHSHVYWYRQLPEEGLKFMVYLQKENIIDESGMPKERFSAEFPKEGPSILRIQQVVRGDSAAYFCASSQGTAYNEQFFGPGTRLTVL.

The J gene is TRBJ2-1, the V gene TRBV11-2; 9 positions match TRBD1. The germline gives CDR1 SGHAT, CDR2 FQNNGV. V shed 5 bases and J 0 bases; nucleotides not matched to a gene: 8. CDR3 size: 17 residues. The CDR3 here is CASSVSRTGVSYNEQFF. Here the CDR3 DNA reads TGTGCCAGCAGCGTTTCCCGGACAGGGGTCTCCTACAATGAGCAGTTCTTC.

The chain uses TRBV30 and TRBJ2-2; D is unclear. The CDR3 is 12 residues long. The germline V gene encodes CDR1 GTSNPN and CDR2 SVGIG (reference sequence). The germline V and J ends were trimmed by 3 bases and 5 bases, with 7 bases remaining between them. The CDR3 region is CAWRARTGELFF. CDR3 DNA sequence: TGTGCCTGGAGGGCCAGAACCGGGGAGCTGTTTTTT.

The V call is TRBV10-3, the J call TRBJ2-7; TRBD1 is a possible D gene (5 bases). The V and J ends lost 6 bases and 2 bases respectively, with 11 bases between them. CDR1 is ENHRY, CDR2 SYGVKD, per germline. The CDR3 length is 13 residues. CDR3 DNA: TGTGCCATCAGCGACAGCAGCACCTACGAGCAGTACTTC. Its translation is CAISDSSTYEQYF.

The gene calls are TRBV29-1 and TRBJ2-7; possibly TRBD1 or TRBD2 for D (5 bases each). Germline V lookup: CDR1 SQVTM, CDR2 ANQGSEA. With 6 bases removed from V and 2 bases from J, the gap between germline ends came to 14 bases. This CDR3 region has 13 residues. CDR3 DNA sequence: TGCAGCGTGGGGGACGGAAAAACCTACGAGCAGTACTTC. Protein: CSVGDGKTYEQYF.

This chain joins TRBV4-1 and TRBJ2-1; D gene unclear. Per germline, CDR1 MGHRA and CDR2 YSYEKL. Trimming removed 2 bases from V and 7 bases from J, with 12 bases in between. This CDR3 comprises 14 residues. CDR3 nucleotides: TGCGCCAGCAGCCAATGGTCAGCGCAGAATGAGCAGTTCTTC. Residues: CASSQWSAQNEQFF.

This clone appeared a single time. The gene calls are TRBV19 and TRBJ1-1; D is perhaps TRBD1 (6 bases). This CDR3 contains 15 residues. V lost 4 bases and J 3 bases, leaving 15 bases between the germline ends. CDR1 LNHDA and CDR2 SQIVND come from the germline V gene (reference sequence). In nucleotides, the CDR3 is TGTGCCAGTAGTACTCCCGCCAGGGGATACACTGAAGCTTTCTTT. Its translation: CASSTPARGYTEAFF.

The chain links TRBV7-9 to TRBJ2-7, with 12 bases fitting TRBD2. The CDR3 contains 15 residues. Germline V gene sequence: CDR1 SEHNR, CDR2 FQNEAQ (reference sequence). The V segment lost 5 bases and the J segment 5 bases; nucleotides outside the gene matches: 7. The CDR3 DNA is TGTGCCAGCAGCCGACTAGCGGGGGCTCGGAACGAGCAGTACTTC. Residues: CASSRLAGARNEQYF.

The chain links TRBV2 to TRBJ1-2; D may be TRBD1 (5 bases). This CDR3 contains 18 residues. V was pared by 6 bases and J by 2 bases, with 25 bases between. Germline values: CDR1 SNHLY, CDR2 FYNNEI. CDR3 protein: CASREYRAVAGSNYGYTF. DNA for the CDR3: TGTGCCAGCAGAGAGTATCGTGCGGTCGCAGGGTCAAACTATGGCTACACCTTC.

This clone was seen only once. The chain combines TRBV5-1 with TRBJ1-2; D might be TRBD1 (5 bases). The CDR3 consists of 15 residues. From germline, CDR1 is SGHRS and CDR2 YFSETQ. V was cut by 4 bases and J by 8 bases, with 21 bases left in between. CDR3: CASSPGLDDRRGYTF. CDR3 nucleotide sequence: TGCGCCAGCAGCCCAGGACTAGATGACAGAAGGGGCTACACCTTC. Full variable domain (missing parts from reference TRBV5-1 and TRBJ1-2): KAGVTQTPRYLIKTRGQQVTLSCSPISGHRSVSWYQQTPGQGLQFLFEYFSETQRNKGNFPGRFSGRQFSNSRSEMNVSTLELGDSALYLCASSPGLDDRRGYTFGSGTRLTVV.

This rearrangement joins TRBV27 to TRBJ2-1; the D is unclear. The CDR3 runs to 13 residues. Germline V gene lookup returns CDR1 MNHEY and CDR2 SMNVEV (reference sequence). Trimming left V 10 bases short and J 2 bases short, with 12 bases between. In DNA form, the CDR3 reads TGTGCCACCTTTAGGCCCGCCTACAATGAGCAGTTCTTC. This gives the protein CATFRPAYNEQFF.

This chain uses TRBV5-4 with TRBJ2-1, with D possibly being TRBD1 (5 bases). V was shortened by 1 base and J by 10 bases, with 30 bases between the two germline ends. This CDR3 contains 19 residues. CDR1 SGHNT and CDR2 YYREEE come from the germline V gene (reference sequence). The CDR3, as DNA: TGTGCCAGCAGCTTGTCCCCAGGTTCGAGCGCTAGGGGCAATGGGGAGCAGTTCTTC. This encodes CASSLSPGSSARGNGEQFF.

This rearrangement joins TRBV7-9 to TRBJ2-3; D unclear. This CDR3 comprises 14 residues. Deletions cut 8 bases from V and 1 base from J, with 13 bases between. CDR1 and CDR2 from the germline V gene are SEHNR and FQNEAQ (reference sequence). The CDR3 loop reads CASDQASRTDTQYF. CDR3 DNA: TGTGCCAGCGACCAGGCCTCTCGCACAGATACGCAGTATTTT.

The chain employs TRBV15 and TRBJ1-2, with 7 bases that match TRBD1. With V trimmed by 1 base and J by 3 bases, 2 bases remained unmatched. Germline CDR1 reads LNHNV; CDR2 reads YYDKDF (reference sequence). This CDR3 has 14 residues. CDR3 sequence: CATSRAGQDYGYTF. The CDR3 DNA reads TGTGCCACCAGCAGAGCCGGACAGGACTATGGCTACACCTTC.

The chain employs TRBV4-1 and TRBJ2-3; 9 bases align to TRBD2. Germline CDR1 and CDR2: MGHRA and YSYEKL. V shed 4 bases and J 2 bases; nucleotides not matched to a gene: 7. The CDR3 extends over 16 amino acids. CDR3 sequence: CASSLWTSDTTDTQYF. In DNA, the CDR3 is TGCGCCAGCAGCCTCTGGACTAGCGATACCACAGATACGCAGTATTTT.

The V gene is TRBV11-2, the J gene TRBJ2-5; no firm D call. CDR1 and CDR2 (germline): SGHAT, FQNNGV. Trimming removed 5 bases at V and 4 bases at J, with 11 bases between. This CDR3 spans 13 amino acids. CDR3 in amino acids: CASSQTVIETQYF. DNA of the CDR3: TGTGCCAGCAGCCAGACGGTTATAGAGACCCAGTACTTC.

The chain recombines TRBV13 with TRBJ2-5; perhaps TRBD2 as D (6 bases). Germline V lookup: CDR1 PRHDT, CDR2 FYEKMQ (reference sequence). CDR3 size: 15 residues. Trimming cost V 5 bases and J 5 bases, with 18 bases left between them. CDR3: CASSLIGQGLETQYF. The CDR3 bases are TGTGCCAGCAGCCTCATAGGGCAGGGACTGGAGACCCAGTACTTC. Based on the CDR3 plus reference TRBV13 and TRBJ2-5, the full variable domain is AAGVIQSPRHLIKEKRETATLKCYPIPRHDTVYWYQQGPGQDPQFLISFYEKMQSDKGSIPDRFSAQQFSDYHSELNMSSLELGDSALYFCASSLIGQGLETQYFGPGTRLLVL.

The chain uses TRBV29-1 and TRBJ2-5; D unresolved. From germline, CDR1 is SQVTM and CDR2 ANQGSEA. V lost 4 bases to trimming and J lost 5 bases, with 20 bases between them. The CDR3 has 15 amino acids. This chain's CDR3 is CSVGFVAPRWETQYF. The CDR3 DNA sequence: TGCAGCGTTGGTTTTGTCGCTCCGAGGTGGGAGACCCAGTACTTC.